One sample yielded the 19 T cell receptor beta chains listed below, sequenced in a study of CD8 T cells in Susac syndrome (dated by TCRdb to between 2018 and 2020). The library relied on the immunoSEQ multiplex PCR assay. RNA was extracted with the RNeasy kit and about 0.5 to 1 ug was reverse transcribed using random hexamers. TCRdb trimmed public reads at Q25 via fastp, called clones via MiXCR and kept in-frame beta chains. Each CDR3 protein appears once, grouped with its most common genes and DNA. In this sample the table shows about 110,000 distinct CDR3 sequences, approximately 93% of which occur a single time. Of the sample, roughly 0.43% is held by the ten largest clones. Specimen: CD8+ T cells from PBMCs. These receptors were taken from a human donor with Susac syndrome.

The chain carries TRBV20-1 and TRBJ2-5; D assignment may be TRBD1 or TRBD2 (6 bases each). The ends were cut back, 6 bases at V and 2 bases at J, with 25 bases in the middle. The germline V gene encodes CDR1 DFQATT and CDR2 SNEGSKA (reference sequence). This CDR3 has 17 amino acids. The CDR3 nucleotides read TGCAGTGCGGGGGAGGAGGGGGGCCTCCTTTTACAAGAGACCCAGTACTTC. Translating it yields CSAGEEGGLLLQETQYF.

The CDR3 region is CASSSRLGDTQYF. The CDR3 DNA sequence: TGTGCCAGCAGCTCTAGACTTGGAGATACGCAGTATTTT. The chain links TRBV7-9 to TRBJ2-3, with no clear D. Trimming took 4 bases from V and 5 from J, leaving 10 bases between them. The CDR3 is 13 residues long. Germline V gives CDR1 SEHNR, CDR2 FQNEAQ (reference sequence).

The CDR3 reads CASSLFLGGTNEQYF. DNA of the CDR3: TGTGCCAGCAGCTTATTTTTAGGAGGGACCAACGAGCAGTACTTC. The chain recombines TRBV7-9 with TRBJ2-7; a possible D gene is TRBD2 (6 bases). V lost 2 bases and J lost 5, with 16 bases in between. CDR1 and CDR2 from the germline V gene are SEHNR and FQNEAQ (reference sequence). The CDR3 extends over 15 amino acids.

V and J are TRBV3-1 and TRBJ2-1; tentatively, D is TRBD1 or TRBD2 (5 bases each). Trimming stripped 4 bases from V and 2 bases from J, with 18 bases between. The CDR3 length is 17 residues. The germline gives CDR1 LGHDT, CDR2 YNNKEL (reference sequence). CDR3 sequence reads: CASSLLGGDRAYNEQFF. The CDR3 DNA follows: TGTGCCAGCAGCCTCCTGGGTGGGGACCGTGCCTACAATGAGCAGTTCTTC.

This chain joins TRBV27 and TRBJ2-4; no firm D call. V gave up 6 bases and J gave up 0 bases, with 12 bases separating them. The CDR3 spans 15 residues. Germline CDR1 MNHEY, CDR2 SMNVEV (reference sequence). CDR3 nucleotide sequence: TGTGCCAGCAGCCCCGGTCACTTAGCCAAAAACATTCAGTACTTC. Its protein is CASSPGHLAKNIQYF.

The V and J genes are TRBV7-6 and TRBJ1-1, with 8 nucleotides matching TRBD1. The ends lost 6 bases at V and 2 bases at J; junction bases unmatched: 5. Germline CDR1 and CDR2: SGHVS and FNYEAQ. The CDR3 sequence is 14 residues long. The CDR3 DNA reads TGTGCCAGCAGTTCGACAGGGGATAACACTGAAGCTTTCTTT. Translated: CASSSTGDNTEAFF.

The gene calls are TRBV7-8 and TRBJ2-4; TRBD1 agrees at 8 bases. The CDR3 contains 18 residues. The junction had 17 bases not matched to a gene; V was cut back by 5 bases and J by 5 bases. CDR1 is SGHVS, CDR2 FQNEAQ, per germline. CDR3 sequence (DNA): TGTGCCAGCAGCCCGGCCAGGGGGCATGCAGGGGAGCAAAACATTCAGTACTTC. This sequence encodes CASSPARGHAGEQNIQYF.

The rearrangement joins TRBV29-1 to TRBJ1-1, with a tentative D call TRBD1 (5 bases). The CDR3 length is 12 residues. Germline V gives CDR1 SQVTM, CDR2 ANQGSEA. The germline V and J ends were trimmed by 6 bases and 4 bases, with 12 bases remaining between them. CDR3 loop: CSVLTGSTEAFF. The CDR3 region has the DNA TGCAGCGTCCTAACAGGAAGCACTGAAGCTTTCTTT.

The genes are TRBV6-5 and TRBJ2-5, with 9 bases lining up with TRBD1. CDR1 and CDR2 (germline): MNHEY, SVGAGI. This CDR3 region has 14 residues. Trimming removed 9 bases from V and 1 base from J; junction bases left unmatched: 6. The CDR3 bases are TGTGCCAGTATGTACAGGGGGCCCCAAGAGACCCAGTACTTC. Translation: CASMYRGPQETQYF.

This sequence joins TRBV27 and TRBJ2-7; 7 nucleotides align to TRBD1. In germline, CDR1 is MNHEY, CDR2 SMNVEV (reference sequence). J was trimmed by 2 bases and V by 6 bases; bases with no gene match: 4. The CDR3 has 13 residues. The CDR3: CASSWGQPYEQYF. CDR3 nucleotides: TGTGCCAGCAGCTGGGGACAGCCCTACGAGCAGTACTTC.

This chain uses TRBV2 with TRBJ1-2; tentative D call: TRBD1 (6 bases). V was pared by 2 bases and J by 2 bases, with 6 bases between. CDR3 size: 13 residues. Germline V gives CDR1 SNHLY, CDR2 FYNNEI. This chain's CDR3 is CASSEQGNYGYTF. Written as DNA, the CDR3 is TGTGCCAGCAGTGAACAGGGGAACTATGGCTACACCTTC. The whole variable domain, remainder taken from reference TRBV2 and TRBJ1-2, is EPEVTQTPSHQVTQMGQEVILRCVPISNHLYFYWYRQILGQKVEFLVSFYNNEISEKSEIFDDQFSVERPDGSNFTLKIRSTKLEDSAMYFCASSEQGNYGYTFGSGTRLTVV.

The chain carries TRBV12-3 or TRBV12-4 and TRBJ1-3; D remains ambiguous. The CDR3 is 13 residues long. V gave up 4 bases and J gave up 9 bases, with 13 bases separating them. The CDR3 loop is CASSSRTRLTIYF. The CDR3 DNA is TGTGCCAGCAGTTCGCGGACGAGACTCACCATATATTTT.

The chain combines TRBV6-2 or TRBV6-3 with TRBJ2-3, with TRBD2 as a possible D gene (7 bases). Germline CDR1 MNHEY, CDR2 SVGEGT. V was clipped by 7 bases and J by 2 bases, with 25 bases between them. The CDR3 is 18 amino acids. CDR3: CASTLWGGKRNYTDTQYF. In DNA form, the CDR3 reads TGTGCCAGCACCCTGTGGGGGGGCAAAAGAAATTACACAGATACGCAGTATTTT.

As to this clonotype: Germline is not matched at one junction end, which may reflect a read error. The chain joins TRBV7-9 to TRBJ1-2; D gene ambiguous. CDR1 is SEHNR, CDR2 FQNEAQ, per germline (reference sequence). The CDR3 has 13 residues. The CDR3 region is CASSLALGSDLHF. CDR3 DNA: TGTGCCAGCAGCTTAGCGCTCGGGAGCGACCTGCACTTC.

The CDR3 bases are TGCGCCAGCAGGGGACAGAACACTGAAGCTTTCTTT. This sequence encodes CASRGQNTEAFF. J is TRBJ1-1 and V is TRBV5-1, with D possibly TRBD1 on 6 matching bases. The V end was cut by 5 bases, the J end by 1 base, with 6 bases between. This CDR3 spans 12 amino acids. The germline CDR1 and CDR2 sequences are SGHRS and YFSETQ.

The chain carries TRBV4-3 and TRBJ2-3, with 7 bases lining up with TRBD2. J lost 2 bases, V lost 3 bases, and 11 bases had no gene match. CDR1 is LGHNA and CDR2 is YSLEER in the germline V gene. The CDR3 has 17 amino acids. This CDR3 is CASSQDFSGLNTDTQYF. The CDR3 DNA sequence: TGCGCCAGCAGCCAGGATTTCTCGGGACTAAACACAGATACGCAGTATTTT.

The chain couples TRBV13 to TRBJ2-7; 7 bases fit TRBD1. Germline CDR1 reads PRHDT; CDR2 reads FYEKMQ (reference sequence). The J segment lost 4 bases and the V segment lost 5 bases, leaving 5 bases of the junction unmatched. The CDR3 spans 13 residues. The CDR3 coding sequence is TGTGCCAGCAGCCAAGGACAGGAGTACGAGCAGTACTTC. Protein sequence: CASSQGQEYEQYF. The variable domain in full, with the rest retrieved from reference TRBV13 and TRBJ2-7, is AAGVIQSPRHLIKEKRETATLKCYPIPRHDTVYWYQQGPGQDPQFLISFYEKMQSDKGSIPDRFSAQQFSDYHSELNMSSLELGDSALYFCASSQGQEYEQYFGPGTRLTVT.

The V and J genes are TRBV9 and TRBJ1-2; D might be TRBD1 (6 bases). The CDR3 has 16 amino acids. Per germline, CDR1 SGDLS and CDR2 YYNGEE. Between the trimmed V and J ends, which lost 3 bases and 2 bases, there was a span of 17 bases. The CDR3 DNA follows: TGTGCCAGCAGCGACCGATTACAGGGAGCGAACTATGGCTACACCTTC. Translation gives CASSDRLQGANYGYTF.

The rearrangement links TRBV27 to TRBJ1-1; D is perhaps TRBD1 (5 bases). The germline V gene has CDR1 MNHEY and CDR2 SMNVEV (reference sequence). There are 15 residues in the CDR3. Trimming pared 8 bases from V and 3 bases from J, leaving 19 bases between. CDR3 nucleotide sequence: TGTGCCAGCCACCCGGGGGAGGGGTGGTACACTGAAGCTTTCTTT. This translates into CASHPGEGWYTEAFF.